Listed here are 22 T cell receptor beta chains from one sample, sequenced in a study of T cells in localized non-small cell lung cancer (dated by TCRdb to the early 2020s). The library was built by means of the immunoSEQ multiplex PCR assay. The table comes from immuneACCESS by way of TCRdb, which keeps in-frame sequences with V and J called. Part of the clones is missing from these tables; in studies checked, under half for an unresolved V gene and the rest for unknown reasons. A total of tens of thousands of clones appear in this sample, approximately 87% of them only once. About 1% of the sample belongs to the ten largest clones. The sample in question was peripheral blood, obtained before any cancer treatment. These TCRs come from a woman aged 40-69 years with stage I lung adenocarcinoma.

This chain links TRBV4-3 with TRBJ2-1; D unclear. Germline CDR1 LGHNA, CDR2 YSLEER. V was shortened by 0 bases and J by 8 bases, with 11 bases between the two germline ends. The CDR3 covers 14 residues. CDR3 DNA: TGCGCCAGCAGCCAAGATTGGCAGACCCATGAGCAGTTCTTC. This encodes CASSQDWQTHEQFF.

This chain links TRBV7-3 with TRBJ2-5, with D unclear. Deletions cut 5 bases from V and 4 bases from J, with 11 bases between. This CDR3 region has 13 residues. CDR1 is SGHTA and CDR2 is FQGTGA in the germline V gene. CDR3 sequence (DNA): TGTGCCAGCAGCACGACGGTCCGAGAGACCCAGTACTTC. It codes for CASSTTVRETQYF.

The chain is built from TRBV6-6 and TRBJ2-7, with 10 positions matching TRBD2. CDR3 length: 15 amino acids. The J segment lost 0 bases and the V segment lost 5 bases, leaving 4 bases of the junction unmatched. The V gene's germline CDR1 is MNHNY and CDR2 SVGAGI (reference sequence). CDR3 bases: TGTGCCAGCAGTCCTAGCGGGGGAAGCTCCTACGAGCAGTACTTC. Amino acid sequence: CASSPSGGSSYEQYF.

This chain links TRBV4-1 with TRBJ2-7, with 9 nucleotides matching TRBD2. Losses at the gene ends were 1 base for V and 3 bases for J; bases not matched to a gene: 13. Germline CDR1 MGHRA, CDR2 YSYEKL. The CDR3 is 18 residues long. The CDR3 reads CASSQGPAGGLKNYEQYF. Written as DNA, the CDR3 is TGCGCCAGCAGCCAAGGTCCAGCGGGGGGCCTCAAGAACTACGAGCAGTACTTC.

This chain links TRBV7-6 with TRBJ2-3; TRBD1 or TRBD2 may be the D gene (5 bases each). Trimming shortened V by 5 bases and J by 2 bases, and 14 bases separated the two germline ends. Looked up from germline, CDR1 is SGHVS and CDR2 is FNYEAQ. There are 15 residues in the CDR3. CDR3 residues: CASSRRDGSTDTQYF. The DNA of the CDR3 is TGTGCCAGCAGCCGCAGGGACGGCTCCACAGATACGCAGTATTTT.

The chain has TRBV6-4 and TRBJ2-3; D is perhaps TRBD1 (6 bases). Trimming pared 0 bases from V and 1 base from J, leaving 8 bases between. Germline loops: CDR1 MRHNA, CDR2 SNTAGT. CDR3 length: 15 residues. CDR3 DNA: TGTGCCAGCAGTGACTCGCCAGGGGGCACAGATACGCAGTATTTT. Translation gives CASSDSPGGTDTQYF.

The chain has TRBV5-1 and TRBJ2-1; D call uncertain. V lost 0 bases to trimming and J lost 0 bases, with 4 bases between them. From germline, CDR1 is SGHRS and CDR2 YFSETQ. The CDR3 has 14 amino acids. CDR3 nucleotide sequence: TGCGCCAGCAGCTTGGGCGACTCCTACAATGAGCAGTTCTTC. Translation gives CASSLGDSYNEQFF.

This chain links TRBV4-3 with TRBJ1-1; 9 positions match TRBD1. Germline values: CDR1 LGHNA, CDR2 YSLEER. The ends lost 3 bases at V and 5 bases at J; junction bases unmatched: 4. The CDR3 sequence is 14 residues long. CDR3 protein: CASSQGQGETEAFF. The CDR3 DNA reads as TGCGCCAGCAGCCAGGGACAGGGAGAAACTGAAGCTTTCTTT.

The rearrangement uses TRBV19 and TRBJ2-1; 9 nucleotides agree with TRBD1. Germline V lookup: CDR1 LNHDA, CDR2 SQIVND (reference sequence). The J segment lost 4 bases and the V segment lost 7 bases, leaving 8 bases of the junction unmatched. The CDR3 has 15 residues. CDR3 coding DNA: TGTGCCAGTAACCCGACAGGGGGAGAGTACAATGAGCAGTTCTTC. Translating gives CASNPTGGEYNEQFF.

A few counts support this clone. The V gene is TRBV28, the J gene TRBJ1-6, with D possibly being TRBD1 (6 bases). This CDR3 has 14 amino acids. The germline CDR1 and CDR2 sequences are MDHEN and SYDVKM. Trimming pared 7 bases from V and 5 bases from J, leaving 12 bases between. The CDR3 coding sequence is TGTGCCAGCACCAGGGACACGGATAATTCACCCCTCCACTTT. As protein: CASTRDTDNSPLHF.

This rearrangement joins TRBV6-5 to TRBJ1-5; D is perhaps TRBD1 (5 bases). From germline, CDR1 is MNHEY and CDR2 SVGAGI. The CDR3 runs to 15 residues. Trimming left V 5 bases short and J 6 bases short, with 17 bases between. The CDR3 coding sequence is TGTGCCAGCAGTCGGGGGGTCTTCGGGGTTCAGCCCCAGCATTTT. This gives the protein CASSRGVFGVQPQHF.

In the case of this clone: The identical CDR3 is also encoded by other nucleotide sequences in the sample. This rearrangement joins TRBV6-5 to TRBJ1-3; D ambiguous. CDR1 and CDR2 (germline): MNHEY, SVGAGI. The CDR3 sequence is 14 residues long. V dropped 3 bases and J dropped 2 bases, with 8 bases sitting between them. The CDR3 protein is CASSYGRAGNTIYF. The CDR3 bases are TGTGCCAGCAGTTATGGACGAGCTGGAAACACCATATATTTT.

This chain connects TRBV7-3 to TRBJ1-3; D is undetermined. Trimming stripped 1 base from V and 8 bases from J, with 9 bases between. This CDR3 is built from 13 residues. From germline, CDR1 is SGHTA and CDR2 FQGTGA. The CDR3: CASSLMEGDTIYF. DNA for the CDR3: TGTGCCAGCAGCTTAATGGAGGGTGACACCATATATTTT.

The rearrangement links TRBV19 to TRBJ2-1, with TRBD2 matching over 13 bases. The germline gives CDR1 LNHDA, CDR2 SQIVND (reference sequence). The CDR3 spans 16 residues. V gave up 6 bases and J gave up 1 base; unmatched junction bases: 3. This chain's CDR3 is CASRGLAGSSYNEQFF. The CDR3 DNA reads TGTGCCAGTAGGGGACTAGCGGGGAGTTCCTACAATGAGCAGTTCTTC.

CDR3 nucleotide sequence: TGTGCCAGTAGTGTCCTACCAGGGGGCGTCAACACTGAAGCTTTCTTT. It is translated as CASSVLPGGVNTEAFF. The chain carries TRBV19 and TRBJ1-1; 8 bases are shared with TRBD1. CDR1 and CDR2 from the germline V gene are LNHDA and SQIVND (reference sequence). After removal of 5 bases from V and 2 bases from J, the junction contained 10 bases not matched to a gene. The CDR3 spans 16 residues.

The rearrangement joins TRBV5-4 to TRBJ2-3; 8 nucleotides align to TRBD1. The trim removed 3 bases at V and 4 bases at J, leaving 4 bases unmatched. Germline values: CDR1 SGHNT, CDR2 YYREEE (reference sequence). The length of the CDR3 is 14 residues. CDR3 sequence reads: CASSSTGDADTQYF. The CDR3 DNA reads as TGTGCCAGCAGCTCGACAGGGGACGCAGATACGCAGTATTTT.

The chain joins TRBV21-1 to TRBJ1-6. TRBV21-1 is recorded as a pseudogene. CDR3 size: 17 residues. CDR3 protein: CASSKAPESSYNSPLHF. In DNA form, the CDR3 reads TGTGCCAGCAGCAAAGCCCCAGAGAGCTCCTATAATTCACCCCTCCACTTT.

The rearrangement uses TRBV10-3 and TRBJ2-1, with 7 bases identical to TRBD2. This CDR3 is built from 17 residues. Germline CDR1 reads ENHRY; CDR2 reads SYGVKD. V shed 3 bases, J shed 7 bases, and the junction held 15 bases outside the gene matches. In DNA, the CDR3 is TGTGCCATCAGTGATATTTCGTCTAGCGGCCACGGGAATGAGCAGTTCTTC. Amino acid sequence: CAISDISSSGHGNEQFF.

CDR3 amino acids: CATSSGPAQHF. CDR3 nucleotide sequence: TGTGCCACCAGCAGCGGGCCAGCCCAGCATTTT. The V gene is TRBV15, the J gene TRBJ1-5; D gene uncertain. CDR1 LNHNV and CDR2 YYDKDF come from the germline V gene (reference sequence). V lost 3 bases and J lost 11, with 8 bases in between. The CDR3 loop spans 11 amino acids.

This chain connects TRBV6-5 to TRBJ1-2; D is possibly TRBD1 (6 bases). V dropped 8 bases and J dropped 5 bases, with 9 bases sitting between them. CDR3 length: 11 residues. Per germline, CDR1 MNHEY and CDR2 SVGAGI. The CDR3 DNA sequence: TGTGCCAGCCAAACAGGGTATGGCTACACCTTC. Translating it yields CASQTGYGYTF.

J is TRBJ1-1 and V is TRBV28; D is ambiguous. The CDR3 is made up of 15 amino acids. Deletions cut 3 bases from V and 1 base from J, with 12 bases between. CDR1 is MDHEN, CDR2 SYDVKM, per germline. Here the CDR3 DNA reads TGTGCCAGCAGTTTTTTTTTATCGGCGAACACTGAAGCTTTCTTT. The encoded protein is CASSFFLSANTEAFF.

This clone was seen a few times. The chain employs TRBV28 and TRBJ2-7, with 12 nucleotides matching TRBD2. This CDR3 is built from 13 residues. After removal of 6 bases from V and 4 bases from J, the junction contained 1 base not matched to a gene. Germline values: CDR1 MDHEN, CDR2 SYDVKM. In nucleotides, the CDR3 is TGTGCCAGCAGACTAGCGGGGGGTTACGAGCAGTACTTC. Protein: CASRLAGGYEQYF.